The following is a T cell receptor (beta chain) sequence with its context. These data are taken from a study of shared clonotypes between healthy human individuals. Cells designated naive CD8 were CD45RO-negative and were positively selected for CCR7, with terminally differentiated effector memory CD45RA+ cells excluded. Trimming removed 5 bases from V and 0 bases from J, with 17 bases in between. The CDR3 loop spans 16 amino acids. Germline V gives CDR1 MNHEY, CDR2 SMNVEV (reference sequence). This table comes from immunoSEQ multiplex PCR, and its TCRdb copy is limited to in-frame clones, with some not included. The table has about 2,100,000 clones, approximately 94% seen once; the top ten hold 1.5% to 2%.

The chain carries TRBV27 and TRBJ2-7; tentatively, D is TRBD2 (5 bases). Sequencing was carried out using naive CD8+ T cells from PBMCs. This receptor was identified in a man aged 18 to 30 in good health. Some clones in this sample may be carry-over from other donors' samples. CDR3 DNA: TGTGCCAGCAGTCTTTCGGGCCATGGGAGCTCCTACGAGCAGTACTTC. This codes for CASSLSGHGSSYEQYF.